This is a list of T cell receptor beta chains from one sample in a study of blood T cell repertoires in COVID-19. TCRdb keeps only in-frame clones here, not all; method: immunoSEQ multiplex PCR. This sample yields almost 400,000 clones, of which approximately 87% are seen a single time; more than 0.9% belongs to the top ten. Source material: PBMCs or T cells enriched from blood (not recorded which). Receptors were obtained from a woman in her thirties with acute COVID-19. The CDR3 runs from the conserved cysteine through the conserved F or W. D genes are given only for firm matches. Not all rows give a size; the values are once, few, many and, for expanded clones, a class.

v_call: TRBV5-1; clone_size: NA; d_call: NA; j_call: TRBJ2-7; cdr3_aa: CASSSKASGGFDEQYF; cdr3_nt: TGCGCCAGCAGCTCAAAAGCCAGTGGGGGGTTCGACGAGCAGTACTTC
v_call: TRBV5-6; clone_size: NA; d_call: NA; j_call: TRBJ2-1; cdr3_aa: CASSLLAVSHNEQFF; cdr3_nt: TGTGCCAGCAGCTTGTTAGCGGTATCACACAATGAGCAGTTCTTC
v_call: TRBV27; clone_size: NA; d_call: NA; j_call: TRBJ1-1; cdr3_aa: CASSRTQNTEAFF; cdr3_nt: TGTGCCAGCAGCCGTACTCAGAACACTGAAGCTTTCTTT
v_call: TRBV3-1/TRBV3-2; clone_size: NA; d_call: NA; j_call: TRBJ2-1; cdr3_aa: CASSQALERGLEQFF; cdr3_nt: TGTGCCAGCAGCCAGGCCCTGGAACGCGGGTTGGAGCAGTTCTTC
v_call: TRBV5-1; clone_size: NA; d_call: TRBD2; j_call: TRBJ2-1; cdr3_aa: CASSWPSGGAPLRVNEQFF; cdr3_nt: TGCGCCAGCAGCTGGCCTAGCGGGGGGGCTCCTCTACGGGTGAATGAGCAGTTCTTC
v_call: TRBV24-1; clone_size: NA; d_call: NA; j_call: TRBJ1-5; cdr3_aa: CATSESGFNQPQHF; cdr3_nt: TGTGCCACCAGTGAGTCAGGATTCAATCAGCCCCAGCATTTT
v_call: TRBV29-1; clone_size: NA; d_call: TRBD1; j_call: TRBJ2-7; cdr3_aa: CSVETGGGYEQYF; cdr3_nt: TGCAGCGTTGAGACAGGGGGAGGGTACGAGCAGTACTTC
v_call: TRBV5-1; clone_size: NA; d_call: NA; j_call: TRBJ1-5; cdr3_aa: CASSLQGGEQPQHF; cdr3_nt: TGCGCCAGCAGTTTGCAGGGTGGAGAACAGCCCCAGCATTTT
v_call: TRBV4-1; clone_size: few; d_call: TRBD2; j_call: TRBJ2-1; cdr3_aa: CASSQDRGSGGVEQFF; cdr3_nt: TGCGCCAGCAGCCAAGATCGCGGTAGCGGGGGGGTGGAGCAGTTCTTC
v_call: TRBV4-3; clone_size: once; d_call: NA; j_call: TRBJ2-3; cdr3_aa: CASSQDKTATTDTQYF; cdr3_nt: TGCGCCAGCAGCCAAGATAAGACAGCAACGACAGATACGCAGTATTTT
v_call: TRBV6-5; clone_size: NA; d_call: NA; j_call: TRBJ2-7; cdr3_aa: CASSYVRDYEQYF; cdr3_nt: TGTGCCAGCAGTTACGTTCGGGACTACGAGCAGTACTTC
v_call: TRBV4-3; clone_size: few; d_call: NA; j_call: TRBJ1-4; cdr3_aa: CASSQALYGEKLFF; cdr3_nt: TGCGCCAGCAGCCAAGCCCTCTACGGGGAAAAACTGTTTTTT
v_call: TRBV19; clone_size: NA; d_call: TRBD1; j_call: TRBJ1-1; cdr3_aa: CASTPKGTGAYTEAFF; cdr3_nt: TGTGCCAGTACCCCGAAGGGGACAGGGGCCTACACTGAAGCTTTCTTT
v_call: TRBV2; clone_size: NA; d_call: NA; j_call: TRBJ2-6; cdr3_aa: CASSDSWAGANVLTF; cdr3_nt: TGTGCCAGCAGTGATAGCTGGGCTGGGGCCAACGTCCTGACTTTC